The sequence of this T cell receptor beta chain was determined in a study of T cell responses to AZD1222 COVID-19 vaccine. CDR3 size: 13 residues. Trimming left V 2 bases short and J 2 bases short, with 6 bases between. Germline CDR1 MNHEY, CDR2 SVGEGT. Sequenced by immunoSEQ multiplex PCR; TCRdb stores in-frame clones only, minus some. The profile shows about 130,000 clones, over 80% of them singletons. The specimen was peripheral blood, collected 28 days after the second AZD1222 dose. The origin of this receptor is an adult who received the AZD1222 COVID-19 vaccine. The genes are TRBV6-2 or TRBV6-3 and TRBJ1-1, with no clear D. CDR3 sequence: CASSYERNTEAFF. As DNA, the CDR3 is TGTGCCAGCAGTTACGAGCGAAACACTGAAGCTTTCTTT.